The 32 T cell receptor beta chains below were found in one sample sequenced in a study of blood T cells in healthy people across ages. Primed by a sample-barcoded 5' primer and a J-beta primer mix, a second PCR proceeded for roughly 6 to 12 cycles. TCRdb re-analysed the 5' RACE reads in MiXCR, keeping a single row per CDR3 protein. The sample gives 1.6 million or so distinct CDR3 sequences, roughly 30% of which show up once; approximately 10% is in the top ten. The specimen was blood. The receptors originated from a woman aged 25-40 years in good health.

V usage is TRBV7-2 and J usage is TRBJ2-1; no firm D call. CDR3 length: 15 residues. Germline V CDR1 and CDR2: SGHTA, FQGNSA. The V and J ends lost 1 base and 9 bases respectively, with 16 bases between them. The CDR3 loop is CASSLGPAGWGEQFF. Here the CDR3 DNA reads TGTGCCAGCAGCTTAGGACCCGCCGGGTGGGGTGAGCAGTTCTTC.

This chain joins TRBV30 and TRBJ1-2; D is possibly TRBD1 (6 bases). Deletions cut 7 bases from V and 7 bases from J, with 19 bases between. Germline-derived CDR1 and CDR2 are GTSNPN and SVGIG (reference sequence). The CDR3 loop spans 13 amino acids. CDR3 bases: TGTGCCTTCCTTTTGTGGGGGCTGGGTGGCTACACCTTC. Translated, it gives CAFLLWGLGGYTF.

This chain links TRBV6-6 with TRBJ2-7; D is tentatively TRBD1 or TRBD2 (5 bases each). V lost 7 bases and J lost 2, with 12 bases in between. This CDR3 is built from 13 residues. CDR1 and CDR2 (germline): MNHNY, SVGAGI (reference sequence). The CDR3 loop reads CASKPGQAYEQYF. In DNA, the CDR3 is TGTGCCAGCAAACCGGGGCAAGCCTACGAGCAGTACTTC.

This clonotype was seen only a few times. As DNA, the CDR3 is TGTGCCAGCAGTTTATGGGCAGGGGGACCCCTCACAGATACGCAGTATTTT. Protein: CASSLWAGGPLTDTQYF. This rearrangement joins TRBV27 to TRBJ2-3, with TRBD1 matching 7 bases. Losses at the gene ends were 1 base for V and 2 bases for J; bases not matched to a gene: 9. The V gene's germline CDR1 is MNHEY and CDR2 SMNVEV (reference sequence). This CDR3 contains 17 residues.

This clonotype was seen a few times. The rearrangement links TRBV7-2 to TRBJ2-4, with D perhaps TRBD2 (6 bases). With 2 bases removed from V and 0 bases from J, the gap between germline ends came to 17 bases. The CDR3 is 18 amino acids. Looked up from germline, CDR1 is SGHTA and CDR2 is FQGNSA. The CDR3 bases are TGTGCCAGCAGCTTACACTGGACGGGAGCTCGAGCCAAAAACATTCAGTACTTC. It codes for CASSLHWTGARAKNIQYF. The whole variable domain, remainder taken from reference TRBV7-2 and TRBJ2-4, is GAGVSQSPSNKVTEKGKDVELRCDPISGHTALYWYRQSLGQGLEFLIYFQGNSAPDKSGLPSDRFSAERTGGSVSTLTIQRTQQEDSAVYLCASSLHWTGARAKNIQYFGAGTRLSVL.

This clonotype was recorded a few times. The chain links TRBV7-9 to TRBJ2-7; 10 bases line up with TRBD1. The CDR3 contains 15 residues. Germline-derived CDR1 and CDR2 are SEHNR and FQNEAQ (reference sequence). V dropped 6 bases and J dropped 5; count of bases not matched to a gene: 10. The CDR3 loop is CASRGTGASFHEQYF. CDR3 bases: TGTGCCAGCAGGGGGACAGGGGCCTCCTTTCACGAGCAGTACTTC.

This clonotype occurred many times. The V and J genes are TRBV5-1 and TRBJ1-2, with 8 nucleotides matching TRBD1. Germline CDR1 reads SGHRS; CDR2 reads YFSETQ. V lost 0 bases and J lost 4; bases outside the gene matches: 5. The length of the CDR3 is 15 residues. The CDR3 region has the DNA TGCGCCAGCAGCTTGGTAACAGGGGGGCTCTATGGCTACACCTTC. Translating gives CASSLVTGGLYGYTF.

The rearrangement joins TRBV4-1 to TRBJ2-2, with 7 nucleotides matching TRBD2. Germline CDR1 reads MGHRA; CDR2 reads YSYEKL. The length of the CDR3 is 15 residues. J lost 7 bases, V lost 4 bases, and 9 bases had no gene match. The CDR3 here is CASSLGLVPVGELFF. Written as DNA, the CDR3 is TGCGCCAGCAGCCTCGGACTAGTCCCAGTCGGGGAGCTGTTTTTT.

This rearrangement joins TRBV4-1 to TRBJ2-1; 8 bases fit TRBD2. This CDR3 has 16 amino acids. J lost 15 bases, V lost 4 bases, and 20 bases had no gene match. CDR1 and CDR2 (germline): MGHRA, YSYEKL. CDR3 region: CASSRPPGLAPPRLFF. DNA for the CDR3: TGCGCCAGCAGCCGCCCCCCTGGACTAGCTCCCCCTCGGCTGTTCTTC.

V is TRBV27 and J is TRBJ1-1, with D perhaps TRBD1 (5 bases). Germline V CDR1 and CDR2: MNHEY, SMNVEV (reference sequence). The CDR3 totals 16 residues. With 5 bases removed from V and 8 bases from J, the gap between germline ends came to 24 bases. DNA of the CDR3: TGTGCCAGCAGTAATCAATTTCACTTCCAGGGCTCCGAAGCTTTCTTT. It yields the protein CASSNQFHFQGSEAFF.

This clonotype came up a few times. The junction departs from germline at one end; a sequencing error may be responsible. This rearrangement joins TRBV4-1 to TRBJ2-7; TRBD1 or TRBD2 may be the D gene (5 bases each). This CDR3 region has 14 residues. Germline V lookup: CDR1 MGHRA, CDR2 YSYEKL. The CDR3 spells CASSQLQGEYERYF. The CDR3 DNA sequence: TGCGCCAGCAGCCAACTGCAGGGAGAATACGAGCGGTACTTC.

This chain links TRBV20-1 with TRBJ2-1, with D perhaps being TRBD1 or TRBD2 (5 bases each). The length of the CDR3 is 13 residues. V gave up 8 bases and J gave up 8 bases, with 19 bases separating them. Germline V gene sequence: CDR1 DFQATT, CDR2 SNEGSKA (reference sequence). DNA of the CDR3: TGCAGTATCGGGGCCCCAAAGGGCGATGAGCAGTTCTTC. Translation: CSIGAPKGDEQFF.

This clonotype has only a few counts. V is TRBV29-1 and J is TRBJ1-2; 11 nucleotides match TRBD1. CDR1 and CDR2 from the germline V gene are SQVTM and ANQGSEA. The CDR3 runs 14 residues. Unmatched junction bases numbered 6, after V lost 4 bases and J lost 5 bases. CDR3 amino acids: CSVGFGTGGYGYTF. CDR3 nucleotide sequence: TGCAGCGTTGGATTTGGGACAGGGGGTTATGGCTACACCTTC.

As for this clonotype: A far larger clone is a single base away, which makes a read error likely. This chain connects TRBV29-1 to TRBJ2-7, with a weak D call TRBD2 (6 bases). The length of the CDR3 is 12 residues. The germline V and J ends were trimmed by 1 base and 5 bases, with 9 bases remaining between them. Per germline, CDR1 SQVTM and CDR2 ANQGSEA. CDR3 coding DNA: TGCAGCGTTGAAGTGGAGGGGCACGAGCAGTACTTC. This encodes CSVEVEGHEQYF.

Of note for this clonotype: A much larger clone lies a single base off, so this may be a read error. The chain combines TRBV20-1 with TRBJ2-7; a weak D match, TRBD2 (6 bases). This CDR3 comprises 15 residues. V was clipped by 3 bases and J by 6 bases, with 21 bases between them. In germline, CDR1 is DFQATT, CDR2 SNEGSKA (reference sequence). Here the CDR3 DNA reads TGCAGTGCTAGCACGCCCGGCGCGGGAAGTCCCGAGCAGTACTTC. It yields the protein CSASTPGAGSPEQYF.

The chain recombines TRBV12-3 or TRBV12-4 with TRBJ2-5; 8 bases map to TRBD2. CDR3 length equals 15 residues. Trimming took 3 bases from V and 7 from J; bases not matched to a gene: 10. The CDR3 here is CASSFFPGGHWTQYF. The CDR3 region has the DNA TGTGCCAGCAGTTTCTTCCCGGGGGGGCATTGGACCCAGTACTTC.

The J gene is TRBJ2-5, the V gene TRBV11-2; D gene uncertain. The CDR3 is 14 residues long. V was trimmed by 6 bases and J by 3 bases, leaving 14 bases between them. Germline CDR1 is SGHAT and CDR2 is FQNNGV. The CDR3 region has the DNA TGTGCCAGCAGGTTTCGGATCCAGAAAGAGACCCAGTACTTC. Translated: CASRFRIQKETQYF.

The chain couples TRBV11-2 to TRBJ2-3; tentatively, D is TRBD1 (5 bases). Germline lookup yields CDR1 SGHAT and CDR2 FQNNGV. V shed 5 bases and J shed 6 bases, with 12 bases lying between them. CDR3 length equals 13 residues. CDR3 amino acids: CASSTLGRDTQYF. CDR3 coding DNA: TGTGCCAGCAGCACCCTGGGGCGGGATACGCAGTATTTT.

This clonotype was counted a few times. CDR3 sequence reads: CASSMNTGELFF. The DNA of the CDR3 is TGTGCCAGCAGTATGAACACCGGGGAGCTGTTTTTT. V gene TRBV6-2 or TRBV6-3 combines with J gene TRBJ2-2; the D is unclear. V was trimmed by 5 bases and J by 1 base, leaving 2 bases between them. CDR1 and CDR2 from the germline V gene are MNHEY and SVGEGT. The CDR3 has 12 residues.

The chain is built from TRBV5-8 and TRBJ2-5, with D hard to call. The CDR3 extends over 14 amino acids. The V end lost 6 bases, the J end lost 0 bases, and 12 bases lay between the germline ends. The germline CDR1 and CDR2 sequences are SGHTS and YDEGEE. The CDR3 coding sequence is TGTGCCAGCACTTCCCCGGGCTACCAAGAGACCCAGTACTTC. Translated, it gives CASTSPGYQETQYF.

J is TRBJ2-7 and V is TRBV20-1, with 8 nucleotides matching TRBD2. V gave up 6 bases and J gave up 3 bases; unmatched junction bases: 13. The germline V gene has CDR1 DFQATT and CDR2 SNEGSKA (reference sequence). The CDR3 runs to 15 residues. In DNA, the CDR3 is TGCAGTGCCAGCGTTAGTAGCGGGAACCTCTACGAGCAGTACTTC. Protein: CSASVSSGNLYEQYF.

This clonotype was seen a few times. CDR3 protein: CASSSRLGAQYF. CDR3 bases: TGTGCCAGCAGCTCAAGACTAGGTGCGCAGTATTTT. This chain links TRBV7-3 with TRBJ2-3; a weak D match, TRBD2 (6 bases). The germline gives CDR1 SGHTA, CDR2 FQGTGA. There are 12 residues in the CDR3. The ends were cut back, 4 bases at V and 10 bases at J, with 12 bases in the middle.

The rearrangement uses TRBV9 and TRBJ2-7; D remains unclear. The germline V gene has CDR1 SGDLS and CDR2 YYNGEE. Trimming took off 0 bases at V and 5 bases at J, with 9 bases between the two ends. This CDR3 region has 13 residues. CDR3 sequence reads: CASSVAVGNEQYF. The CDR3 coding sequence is TGTGCCAGCAGCGTAGCGGTTGGGAACGAGCAGTACTTC.

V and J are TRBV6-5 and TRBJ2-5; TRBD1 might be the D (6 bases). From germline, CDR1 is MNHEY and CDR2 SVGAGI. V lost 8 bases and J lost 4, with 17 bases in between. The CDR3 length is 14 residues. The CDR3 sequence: CASGDRRVGETQYF. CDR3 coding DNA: TGTGCCAGCGGAGACAGGCGGGTCGGAGAGACCCAGTACTTC.

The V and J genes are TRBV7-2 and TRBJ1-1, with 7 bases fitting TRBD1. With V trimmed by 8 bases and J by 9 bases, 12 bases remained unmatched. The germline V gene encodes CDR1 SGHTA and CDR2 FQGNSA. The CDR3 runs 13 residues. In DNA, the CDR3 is TGTGCCAGCGCTAGACAGGGTCTGTCCAAAGCTTTCTTT. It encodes CASARQGLSKAFF. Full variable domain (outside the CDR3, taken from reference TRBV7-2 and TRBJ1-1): GAGVSQSPSNKVTEKGKDVELRCDPISGHTALYWYRQSLGQGLEFLIYFQGNSAPDKSGLPSDRFSAERTGGSVSTLTIQRTQQEDSAVYLCASARQGLSKAFFGQGTRLTVV.

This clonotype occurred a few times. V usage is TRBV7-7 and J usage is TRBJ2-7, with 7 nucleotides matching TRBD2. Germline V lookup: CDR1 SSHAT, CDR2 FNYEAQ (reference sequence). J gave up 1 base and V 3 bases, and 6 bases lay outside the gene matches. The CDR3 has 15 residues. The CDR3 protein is CASSLGRGESYEQYF. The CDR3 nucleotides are TGTGCCAGCAGCTTGGGTCGGGGGGAGTCCTACGAGCAGTACTTC.

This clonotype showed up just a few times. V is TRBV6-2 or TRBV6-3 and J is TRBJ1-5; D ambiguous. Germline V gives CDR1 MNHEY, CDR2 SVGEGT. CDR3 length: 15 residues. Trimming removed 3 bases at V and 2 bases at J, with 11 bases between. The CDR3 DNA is TGTGCCAGCAGTTATTCGGCAGAGCGCAATCAGCCCCAGCATTTT. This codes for CASSYSAERNQPQHF.

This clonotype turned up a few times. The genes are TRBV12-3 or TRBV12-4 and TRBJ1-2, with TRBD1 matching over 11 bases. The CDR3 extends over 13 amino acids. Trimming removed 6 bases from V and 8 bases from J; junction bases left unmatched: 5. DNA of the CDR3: TGTGCCAGCAGGGGACAGGGGGTAGGCGGCTACACCTTC. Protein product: CASRGQGVGGYTF.

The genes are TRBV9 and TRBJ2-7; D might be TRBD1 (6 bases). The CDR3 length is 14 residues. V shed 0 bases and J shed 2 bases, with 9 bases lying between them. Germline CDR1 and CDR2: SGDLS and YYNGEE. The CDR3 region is CASSVATGPYEQYF. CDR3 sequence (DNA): TGTGCCAGCAGCGTAGCTACAGGGCCCTACGAGCAGTACTTC.

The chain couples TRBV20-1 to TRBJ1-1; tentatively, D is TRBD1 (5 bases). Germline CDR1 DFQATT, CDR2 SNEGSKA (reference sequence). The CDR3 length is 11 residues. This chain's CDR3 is CRAQDHTEAFF. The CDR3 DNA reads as TGCAGGGCACAGGACCACACTGAAGCTTTCTTT.

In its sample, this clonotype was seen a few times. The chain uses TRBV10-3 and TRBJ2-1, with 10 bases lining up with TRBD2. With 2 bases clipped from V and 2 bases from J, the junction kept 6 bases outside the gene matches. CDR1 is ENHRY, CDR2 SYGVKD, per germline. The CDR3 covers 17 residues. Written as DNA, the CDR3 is TGTGCCATCAGTGAGATGGTAACTAGCGGGACCTACAATGAGCAGTTCTTC. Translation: CAISEMVTSGTYNEQFF.

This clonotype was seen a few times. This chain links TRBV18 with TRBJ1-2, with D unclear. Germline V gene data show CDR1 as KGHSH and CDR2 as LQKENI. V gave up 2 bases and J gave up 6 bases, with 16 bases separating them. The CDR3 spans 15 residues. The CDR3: CASSPRVGIGDGYTF. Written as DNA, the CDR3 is TGTGCCAGCTCACCAAGGGTGGGGATCGGCGATGGCTACACCTTC. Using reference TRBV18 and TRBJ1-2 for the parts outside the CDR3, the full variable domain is NAGVMQNPRHLVRRRGQEARLRCSPMKGHSHVYWYRQLPEEGLKFMVYLQKENIIDESGMPKERFSAEFPKEGPSILRIQQVVRGDSAAYFCASSPRVGIGDGYTFGSGTRLTVV.